What follows are 30 T cell receptor beta chains derived from one specimen sequenced in a study of blood T cell repertoires in COVID-19 (dated by TCRdb to 2019 to 2021). The library was made by the immunoSEQ multiplex PCR assay. TCRdb stores this immuneACCESS table with in-frame sequences only. Part of the clones is absent; in the studies checked, under half of the shortfall reflects unresolved V genes, and no reason is known for the rest. The sample table contains some 280,000 clones; only one count was recorded for approximately 91% of them. The ten biggest clones cover about 0.94% of the sample. The specimen sequenced was peripheral blood. Receptor source: a woman in her forties who had recovered from COVID-19.

This chain uses TRBV7-8 with TRBJ1-5, with D possibly matching TRBD1 (5 bases). Trimming removed 5 bases from V and 7 bases from J, with 15 bases in between. The germline V gene has CDR1 SGHVS and CDR2 FQNEAQ. This CDR3 is 14 amino acids long. CDR3 nucleotide sequence: TGTGCCAGCAGCGAGACCACGGGGGAACAGCCCCAGCATTTT. This gives the protein CASSETTGEQPQHF.

The J gene is TRBJ2-7, the V gene TRBV7-2, with 7 bases fitting TRBD1. The V segment lost 2 bases and the J segment 6 bases; nucleotides outside the gene matches: 7. Per the germline V gene, CDR1 is SGHTA and CDR2 is FQGNSA. CDR3 length equals 14 residues. The CDR3 DNA follows: TGTGCCAGCAGCTTACCCCGGACAGGTCCCGAGCAGTACTTC. Residues: CASSLPRTGPEQYF.

Comments on this clone: A junction end diverges from the germline sequence, so it may reflect a read error. The V call is TRBV2, the J call TRBJ1-5, with D hard to call. The CDR3 covers 13 residues. The germline CDR1 and CDR2 sequences are SNHLY and FYNNEI. The CDR3 DNA reads as TGTGCCAGCAATGAACGCGAGAATCAGCCCCAGCATTTT. Translated: CASNERENQPQHF.

The chain joins TRBV6-5 to TRBJ2-1, with a tentative D call TRBD1 (6 bases). The CDR3 length is 15 residues. Germline CDR1 MNHEY, CDR2 SVGAGI. Trimming took 8 bases from V and 6 from J, leaving 20 bases between them. The CDR3 reads CASGSSRGLGNEQFF. Written as DNA, the CDR3 is TGTGCCAGCGGATCGAGCAGGGGATTAGGCAATGAGCAGTTCTTC.

CDR3 nucleotides: TGTGCCAGCAAGAAAGGACAGAACACCGGGGAGCTGTTTTTT. Its protein is CASKKGQNTGELFF. The chain has TRBV3-1 (or the pseudogene TRBV3-2) and TRBJ2-2; D may be TRBD1 (5 bases). The germline gives CDR1 LGHDT, CDR2 YNNKEL (reference sequence). This CDR3 has 14 amino acids. V lost 7 bases and J lost 1, with 10 bases in between.

The J gene is TRBJ1-1, the V gene TRBV28; the match to TRBD1 covers 9 bases. Trimming removed 10 bases from V and 8 bases from J; junction bases left unmatched: 5. The CDR3 spans 11 residues. Per germline, CDR1 MDHEN and CDR2 SYDVKM. CDR3: CAIRTGGEAFF. DNA for the CDR3: TGTGCCATCCGTACAGGGGGCGAAGCTTTCTTT.

V is TRBV6-1 and J is TRBJ1-6, with 9 bases identical to TRBD1. Looked up from germline, CDR1 is MNHNS and CDR2 is SASEGT. The length of the CDR3 is 14 residues. Trimming took 3 bases from V and 11 from J; bases not matched to a gene: 5. CDR3 amino acids: CASSEGTGTTPLHF. The CDR3 DNA sequence: TGTGCCAGCAGTGAGGGGACAGGGACTACACCCCTCCACTTT.

V and J are TRBV29-1 and TRBJ2-7; the D is unclear. This CDR3 spans 12 amino acids. The germline gives CDR1 SQVTM, CDR2 ANQGSEA. Between the trimmed V and J ends, which lost 4 bases and 2 bases, there was a span of 9 bases. DNA for the CDR3: TGCAGCGTTGTTGGCAGGACCTACGAGCAGTACTTC. This gives the protein CSVVGRTYEQYF.

The genes are TRBV2 and TRBJ2-3; 10 positions agree with TRBD2. The CDR3 sequence is 18 residues long. V lost 3 bases to trimming and J lost 2 bases; unmatched junction nucleotides: 11. The germline gives CDR1 SNHLY, CDR2 FYNNEI. The CDR3 bases are TGTGCCAGCAGTGACCCCTCTCTAGCGGGGGATGTCACAGATACGCAGTATTTT. Amino acids: CASSDPSLAGDVTDTQYF. Full variable domain (outside the CDR3, taken from reference TRBV2 and TRBJ2-3): EPEVTQTPSHQVTQMGQEVILRCVPISNHLYFYWYRQILGQKVEFLVSFYNNEISEKSEIFDDQFSVERPDGSNFTLKIRSTKLEDSAMYFCASSDPSLAGDVTDTQYFGPGTRLTVL.

A single count supports this clone. The chain combines TRBV11-1 with TRBJ1-1, with 8 positions matching TRBD1. The CDR3 sequence is 15 residues long. V shed 1 base and J 1 base; nucleotides not matched to a gene: 2. In germline, CDR1 is SGHAT, CDR2 FQDESV (reference sequence). Here the CDR3 reads CASSLVGQGNTEAFF. The CDR3 nucleotides are TGTGCCAGCAGCTTAGTTGGACAGGGGAACACTGAAGCTTTCTTT.

The rearrangement joins TRBV10-2 to TRBJ1-1, with 8 bases lining up with TRBD1. CDR3 length equals 13 residues. The junction had 7 bases not matched to a gene; V was cut back by 8 bases and J by 5 bases. Germline V gives CDR1 WSHSY, CDR2 SAAADI. The CDR3 sequence is CASLGQEGTEAFF. The CDR3 DNA follows: TGCGCCAGCTTGGGACAGGAAGGGACTGAAGCTTTCTTT.

The CDR3 sequence is CASRLGTGAYGYTF. DNA for the CDR3: TGTGCCAGCAGGCTGGGGACAGGGGCTTATGGCTACACCTTC. The chain joins TRBV6-5 to TRBJ1-2; 10 nucleotides align to TRBD1. CDR1 is MNHEY, CDR2 SVGAGI, per germline. The CDR3 is 14 amino acids. Losses at the gene ends were 6 bases for V and 5 bases for J; bases not matched to a gene: 6.

This rearrangement joins TRBV4-1 to TRBJ2-7, with 8 positions matching TRBD2. J gave up 0 bases and V 1 base, and 8 bases lay outside the gene matches. CDR3 length equals 17 residues. Germline V gene data show CDR1 as MGHRA and CDR2 as YSYEKL. CDR3 protein: CASSQGGERESSYEQYF. The DNA for the CDR3 is TGCGCCAGCAGCCAAGGTGGGGAGCGGGAGAGCTCCTACGAGCAGTACTTC.

The chain combines TRBV19 with TRBJ1-6; 10 bases are a match to TRBD1. The germline V gene encodes CDR1 LNHDA and CDR2 SQIVND (reference sequence). The CDR3 consists of 16 residues. Trimming cost V 6 bases and J 7 bases; bases outside gene matches: 9. The CDR3 nucleotides are TGTGCCAGTAGGAAAGCCGGGACAGGGGAAAATTCACCCCTCCACTTT. The encoded protein is CASRKAGTGENSPLHF.

V gene TRBV4-2 combines with J gene TRBJ2-2; the match to TRBD2 covers 14 bases. Trimming removed 2 bases from V and 5 bases from J; junction bases left unmatched: 13. This CDR3 is 20 amino acids long. Germline lookup yields CDR1 LGHNA and CDR2 YNFKEQ. The chain's CDR3 is CASSQNSGLAGGRPTGELFF. Here the CDR3 DNA reads TGTGCCAGCAGCCAAAATTCCGGACTAGCGGGGGGAAGACCTACCGGGGAGCTGTTTTTT.

Notes on this clone: This same CDR3 is encoded by further DNA sequences in the sample. The chain employs TRBV12-3 or TRBV12-4 and TRBJ2-5; D gene ambiguous. The ends were cut back, 5 bases at V and 4 bases at J, with 5 bases in the middle. The CDR3 length is 11 residues. Written as DNA, the CDR3 is TGTGCCAGCAGTCTCCGAGAGACCCAGTACTTC. This gives the protein CASSLRETQYF.

V gene TRBV28 combines with J gene TRBJ2-7; 10 bases match TRBD1. The CDR3 totals 19 residues. CDR1 is MDHEN, CDR2 SYDVKM, per germline. V lost 5 bases, J lost 0 bases, and 16 bases stayed unmatched. The CDR3 is CASSTHYGDRGPSSYEQYF. The CDR3 DNA reads as TGTGCCAGCAGTACTCATTATGGGGACAGGGGCCCTAGCTCCTACGAGCAGTACTTC. The full variable domain, in which reference TRBV28 and TRBJ2-7 provide the parts outside the CDR3, is DVKVTQSSRYLVKRTGEKVFLECVQDMDHENMFWYRQDPGLGLRLIYFSYDVKMKEKGDIPEGYSVSREKKERFSLILESASTNQTSMYLCASSTHYGDRGPSSYEQYFGPGTRLTVT.

The chain is built from TRBV4-1 and TRBJ2-7; D is perhaps TRBD1 (6 bases). The V and J ends lost 2 bases and 1 base respectively, with 24 bases between them. This CDR3 has 19 amino acids. Per the germline V gene, CDR1 is MGHRA and CDR2 is YSYEKL. As DNA, the CDR3 is TGCGCCAGCAGCCAACCTGTCTTTCCGGGACAAAGGGCGTCCTACGAGCAGTACTTC. This gives the protein CASSQPVFPGQRASYEQYF.

This rearrangement joins TRBV6-5 to TRBJ1-5, with D unclear. This CDR3 has 13 residues. Trimming took off 6 bases at V and 0 bases at J, with 6 bases between the two ends. Germline V CDR1 and CDR2: MNHEY, SVGAGI. CDR3 nucleotides: TGTGCCAGCAGACTTTATAGCAATCAGCCCCAGCATTTT. Amino acid sequence: CASRLYSNQPQHF.

The rearrangement uses TRBV20-1 and TRBJ2-5; D is unresolved. CDR3 size: 14 residues. CDR1 DFQATT and CDR2 SNEGSKA come from the germline V gene (reference sequence). The V end lost 3 bases, the J end lost 1 base, and 12 bases lay between the germline ends. DNA of the CDR3: TGCAGTGCTAGTGCCCCCGGGTCCCAAGAGACCCAGTACTTC. This codes for CSASAPGSQETQYF.

V and J are TRBV3-1 (or the pseudogene TRBV3-2) and TRBJ1-2, with 8 bases aligning to TRBD1. J was trimmed by 7 bases and V by 3 bases; bases with no gene match: 7. There are 14 residues in the CDR3. Germline V gives CDR1 LGHDT, CDR2 YNNKEL (reference sequence). This CDR3 reads CASSQAGGRSGYTF. CDR3 DNA sequence: TGTGCCAGCAGCCAGGCAGGGGGCCGATCTGGCTACACCTTC.

The V and J genes are TRBV11-2 and TRBJ2-7; the match to TRBD2 covers 7 bases. CDR1 SGHAT and CDR2 FQNNGV come from the germline V gene. Trimming took 1 base from V and 1 from J; bases not matched to a gene: 10. The CDR3 contains 17 residues. CDR3 sequence: CASSLGTSREGSYEQYF. The CDR3 DNA is TGTGCCAGCAGCTTAGGCACCTCGAGGGAGGGTTCCTACGAGCAGTACTTC.

The chain joins TRBV3-1 (or the pseudogene TRBV3-2) to TRBJ1-5; 9 nucleotides align to TRBD1. The CDR3 runs to 16 residues. V lost 2 bases to trimming and J lost 6 bases; unmatched junction nucleotides: 8. Germline V gene lookup returns CDR1 LGHDT and CDR2 YNNKEL (reference sequence). CDR3 region: CASSQSSGQGGQPQHF. CDR3 DNA: TGTGCCAGCAGCCAATCGTCGGGACAGGGAGGTCAGCCCCAGCATTTT.

The V call is TRBV28, the J call TRBJ2-1; 13 bases map to TRBD2. Germline loops: CDR1 MDHEN, CDR2 SYDVKM. The V segment lost 3 bases and the J segment 1 base; nucleotides outside the gene matches: 18. This CDR3 is built from 22 residues. Here the CDR3 reads CASSFFRRRLAGGLPSYNEQFF. CDR3 in DNA: TGTGCCAGCAGTTTTTTTCGTCGTCGACTAGCGGGAGGCCTACCATCCTACAATGAGCAGTTCTTC.

The CDR3 coding sequence is TGTGCCAGTCGACAGGGATATAGCAATCAGCCCCAGCATTTT. It is translated as CASRQGYSNQPQHF. V gene TRBV19 combines with J gene TRBJ1-5; 7 bases align to TRBD1. Looked up from germline, CDR1 is LNHDA and CDR2 is SQIVND (reference sequence). The CDR3 runs to 14 residues. J lost 0 bases, V lost 8 bases, and 4 bases had no gene match.

The chain uses TRBV28 and TRBJ2-1; a weak D match, TRBD2 (6 bases). Germline loops: CDR1 MDHEN, CDR2 SYDVKM. The CDR3 runs 13 residues. Trimming shortened V by 6 bases and J by 7 bases, and 13 bases separated the two germline ends. The CDR3 protein is CASSPASANEQFF. As DNA, the CDR3 is TGTGCCAGCAGCCCCGCTAGCGCGAATGAGCAGTTCTTC.

This chain links TRBV14 with TRBJ2-5, with D perhaps matching TRBD2 (6 bases). This CDR3 is built from 14 residues. The V end was cut by 7 bases, the J end by 2 bases, with 14 bases between. Germline lookup yields CDR1 SGHDN and CDR2 FVKESK. This CDR3 reads CASNLLGGQETQYF. The CDR3 coding sequence is TGTGCCAGCAACCTCCTTGGGGGGCAAGAGACCCAGTACTTC. Based on the CDR3 plus reference TRBV14 and TRBJ2-5, the full variable domain is EAGVTQFPSHSVIEKGQTVTLRCDPISGHDNLYWYRRVMGKEIKFLLHFVKESKQDESGMPNNRFLAERTGGTYSTLKVQPAELEDSGVYFCASNLLGGQETQYFGPGTRLLVL.

About this clone: The junction and the germline gene differ at one end; a read error may be behind it. This chain joins TRBV7-3 and TRBJ2-2; 14 bases line up with TRBD2. CDR3 length: 16 residues. Germline CDR1 and CDR2: SGHTA and FQGTGA. CDR3 sequence reads: CASSLTGLAGVGELFF. In DNA form, the CDR3 reads TGTGCCAGCAGCCTAACGGGACTAGCGGGAGTAGGGGAGCTGTTTTTT.

The chain links TRBV27 to TRBJ2-6; 8 bases align to TRBD2. V gave up 4 bases and J gave up 0 bases; unmatched junction bases: 17. The germline V gene encodes CDR1 MNHEY and CDR2 SMNVEV (reference sequence). CDR3 size: 21 residues. The CDR3 nucleotides read TGTGCCAGCAGTTCGTCCGAATCATTAGCGGGGTTGATCTCTGGGGCCAACGTCCTGACTTTC. It specifies CASSSSESLAGLISGANVLTF.

The DNA for the CDR3 is TGTGCCAGCAGCGTTGGGGGAGGACAGGGGACCCTCGGGTATGGCTACACCTTC. This gives the protein CASSVGGGQGTLGYGYTF. This chain links TRBV5-4 with TRBJ1-2; TRBD1 aligns across 9 bases. The trim removed 4 bases at V and 5 bases at J, leaving 18 bases unmatched. This CDR3 has 18 residues. Germline V CDR1 and CDR2: SGHNT, YYREEE (reference sequence).